Included here is one T cell receptor beta chain sequence, with context. Antigen specificity is unknown. The source of the sample is a study of cytomegalovirus exposure and HLA in healthy donors. Notes on the study in general: Overall, approximately 180 TCR beta chains were annotated as cytomegalovirus-associated. Presence/absence analysis assumed near-uniform sequencing depth across donors.

This CDR3 spans 11 amino acids. Germline V gene sequence: CDR1 SQVTM, CDR2 ANQGSEA. Deletions cut 2 bases from V and 3 bases from J, with 4 bases between. Primers: 60 Vbeta forward and 13 Jbeta reverse. Produced via immunoSEQ multiplex PCR; TCRdb's table is partial and in-frame only. The data contain some 52,000 clones, 72% of them singletons. These donors, healthy bone marrow donors, were studied. J is TRBJ1-1 and V is TRBV29-1, with D unresolved. Material for sequencing was PBMCs. The source of this sequence is a woman in her forties or fifties in good health and CMV-seronegative. CDR3: CSVESYTEAFF. The CDR3 region has the DNA TGCAGCGTTGAATCGTACACTGAAGCTTTCTTT.